A selection of T cell receptor beta chains follows, all from one sample in a study of blood T cell repertoires in COVID-19. Sequenced by immunoSEQ multiplex PCR; TCRdb stores in-frame clones only, minus some. This table holds 100,000 or so clones, approximately 92% found once. The source material was peripheral blood. The receptors come from a man between 18 and 35 years old with acute or convalescent COVID-19. The CDR3 runs from the conserved cysteine through the conserved F or W. D genes are given only for firm matches. Clone sizes are given selectively: once, few, many, or a class where the clone is expanded.

D gene | J gene | V gene | clone size | CDR3 DNA | CDR3 protein
NA | TRBJ1-5 | TRBV30 | NA | TGTGCCTGGAAAGGGAGTAGCAATCAGCCCCAGCATTTT | CAWKGSSNQPQHF
NA | TRBJ1-1 | TRBV2 | NA | TGTGCCAGCAGATCGTCGGGGTCTAGCACTGAAGCTTTCTTT | CASRSSGSSTEAFF
NA | TRBJ2-7 | TRBV19 | NA | TGTGCCAGTAGTACCGCCTTTGTTTCGGGCGAGCAGTACTTC | CASSTAFVSGEQYF
NA | TRBJ1-4 | TRBV19 | once | TGTGCCAGTAGCAACATCGGACAGACCCATAATGAAAAACTGTTTTTT | CASSNIGQTHNEKLFF
TRBD1 | TRBJ1-1 | TRBV12-5 | NA | TGTGCTAGTGGTTTGGCACAGGGGCGGTATACTGAAGCTTTCTTT | CASGLAQGRYTEAFF
NA | TRBJ1-5 | TRBV2 | NA | TGTGCCAGCAGTGAAAGGGGGAATCAGCCCCAGCATTTT | CASSERGNQPQHF
TRBD1 | TRBJ2-5 | TRBV27 | NA | TGTGCCAGCAGTTTAATCGGGACAGGACAAGAGACCCAGTACTTC | CASSLIGTGQETQYF
TRBD1 | TRBJ1-3 | TRBV6-5 | NA | TGTGCCAGCAGATCGGGACAGGGTGCGGACACCATATATTTT | CASRSGQGADTIYF
TRBD1 | TRBJ1-2 | TRBV9 | NA | TGTGCCAGCAGCGTAGATAGGACAGGGGGCTATGGCTACACCTTC | CASSVDRTGGYGYTF
TRBD1 | TRBJ1-4 | TRBV27 | NA | TGTGCCAGCAGTCAAAAACCGGGACAGGGGTATGAAAAACTGTTTTTT | CASSQKPGQGYEKLFF
NA | TRBJ1-1 | TRBV19 | NA | TGTGCCAGCACGCTCTCTCAGGGTGCGGCCACTGAAGCTTTCTTT | CASTLSQGAATEAFF
NA | TRBJ2-5 | TRBV7-8 | NA | TGTGCCAGCAGCTTTCCGCAAGAGACCCAGTACTTC | CASSFPQETQYF
NA | TRBJ1-5 | TRBV9 | NA | TGTGCCAGCAGCTCGGGGAGCAATCAGCCCCAGCATTTT | CASSSGSNQPQHF
NA | TRBJ2-2 | TRBV6-6 | NA | TGTGCCAGCAGTTACGAGGCGGGTTCCACCGGGGAGCTGTTTTTT | CASSYEAGSTGELFF
TRBD2 | TRBJ2-5 | TRBV28 | few | TGTGCCAGCAGTCTACCTTTTGGGCGGGGGAGCCAGTCGCAGGGAGAGACCCAGTACTTC | CASSLPFGRGSQSQGETQYF
NA | TRBJ1-1 | TRBV19 | NA | TGTGCCAGTGGCGGGGTCTTTTATGAAGCTTTCTTT | CASGGVFYEAFF
NA | TRBJ2-3 | TRBV6-2/TRBV6-3 | NA | TGTGCCAGCAGTTACCTCCGCGGGGCAGATACGCAGTATTTT | CASSYLRGADTQYF